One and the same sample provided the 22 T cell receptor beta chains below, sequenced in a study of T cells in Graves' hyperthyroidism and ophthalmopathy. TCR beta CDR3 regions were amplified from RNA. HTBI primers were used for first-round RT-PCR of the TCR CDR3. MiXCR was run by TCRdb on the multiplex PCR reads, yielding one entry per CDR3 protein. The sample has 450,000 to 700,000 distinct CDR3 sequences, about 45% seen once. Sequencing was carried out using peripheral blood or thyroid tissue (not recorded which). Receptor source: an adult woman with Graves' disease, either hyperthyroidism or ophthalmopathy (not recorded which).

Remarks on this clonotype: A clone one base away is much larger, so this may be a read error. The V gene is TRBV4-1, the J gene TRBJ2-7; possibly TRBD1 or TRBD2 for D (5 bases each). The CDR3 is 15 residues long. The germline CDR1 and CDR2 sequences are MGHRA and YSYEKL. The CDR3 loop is CASSQDGGFSYVQYF. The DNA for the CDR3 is TGCGCCAGCAGCCAAGATGGGGGTTTCTCCTACGTGCAGTACTTC.

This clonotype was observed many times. In DNA, the CDR3 is TGCAGTGCTAGAGGGCCTGGGGCCTACGAGCAGTACTTC. This gives the protein CSARGPGAYEQYF. This chain joins TRBV20-1 and TRBJ2-7; D gene unclear. The germline gives CDR1 DFQATT, CDR2 SNEGSKA (reference sequence). The V end was cut by 1 base, the J end by 2 bases, with 9 bases between. The length of the CDR3 is 13 residues.

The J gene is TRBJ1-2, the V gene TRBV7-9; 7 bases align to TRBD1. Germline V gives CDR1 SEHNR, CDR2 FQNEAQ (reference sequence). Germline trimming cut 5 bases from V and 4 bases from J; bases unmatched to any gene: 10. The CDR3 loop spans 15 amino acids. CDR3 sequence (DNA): TGTGCCAGCAGCCAAGGGGACAGCGCTATCTATGGCTACACCTTC. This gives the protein CASSQGDSAIYGYTF. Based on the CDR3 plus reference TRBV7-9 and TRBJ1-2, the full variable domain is DTGVSQNPRHKITKRGQNVTFRCDPISEHNRLYWYRQTLGQGPEFLTYFQNEAQLEKSRLLSDRFSAERPKGSFSTLEIQRTEQGDSAMYLCASSQGDSAIYGYTFGSGTRLTVV.

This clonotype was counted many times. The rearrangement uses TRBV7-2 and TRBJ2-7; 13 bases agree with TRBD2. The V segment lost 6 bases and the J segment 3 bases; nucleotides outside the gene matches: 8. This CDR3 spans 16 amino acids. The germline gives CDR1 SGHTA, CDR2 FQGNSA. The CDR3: CASSGLAGATGYEQYF. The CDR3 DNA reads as TGTGCCAGCAGTGGACTAGCGGGAGCTACCGGCTACGAGCAGTACTTC.

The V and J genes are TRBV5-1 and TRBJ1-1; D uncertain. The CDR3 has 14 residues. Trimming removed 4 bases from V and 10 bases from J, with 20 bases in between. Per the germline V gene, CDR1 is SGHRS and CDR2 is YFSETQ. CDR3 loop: CASSSGQSVGRAFF. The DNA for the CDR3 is TGCGCCAGCAGCAGTGGGCAAAGTGTTGGACGAGCTTTCTTT.

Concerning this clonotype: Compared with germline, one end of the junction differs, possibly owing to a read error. CDR3 loop: CSVEDDESSSYEQYF. CDR3 in DNA: TGCAGCGTCGAAGACGACGAATCCAGCTCCTACGAGCAGTACTTC. This rearrangement joins TRBV29-1 to TRBJ2-7, with D hard to call. This CDR3 has 15 residues. Germline V gene sequence: CDR1 SQVTM, CDR2 ANQGSEA.

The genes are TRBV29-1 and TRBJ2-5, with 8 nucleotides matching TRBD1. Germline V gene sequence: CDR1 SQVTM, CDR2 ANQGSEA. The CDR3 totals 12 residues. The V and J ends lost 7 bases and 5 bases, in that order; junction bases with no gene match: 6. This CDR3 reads CSGTWTGETQYF. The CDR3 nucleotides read TGCAGCGGAACATGGACAGGGGAGACCCAGTACTTC.

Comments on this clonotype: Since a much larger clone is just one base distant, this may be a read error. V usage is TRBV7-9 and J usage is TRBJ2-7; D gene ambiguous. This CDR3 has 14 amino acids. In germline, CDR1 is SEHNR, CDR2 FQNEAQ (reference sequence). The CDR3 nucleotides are TGTGCCAGCAGCTCGTATACTCTATCCTCCGAGCAGTGCTTC. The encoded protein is CASSSYTLSSEQCF.

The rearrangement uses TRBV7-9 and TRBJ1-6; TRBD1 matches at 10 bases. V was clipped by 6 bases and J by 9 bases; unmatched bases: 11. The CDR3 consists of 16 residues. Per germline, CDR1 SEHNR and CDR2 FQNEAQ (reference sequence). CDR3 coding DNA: TGTGCCAGCAGTCCTGACAGGGGGCCGGGGCGTTCACCCCTCCACTTT. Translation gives CASSPDRGPGRSPLHF. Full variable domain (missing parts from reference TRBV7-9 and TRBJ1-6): DTGVSQNPRHKITKRGQNVTFRCDPISEHNRLYWYRQTLGQGPEFLTYFQNEAQLEKSRLLSDRFSAERPKGSFSTLEIQRTEQGDSAMYLCASSPDRGPGRSPLHFGNGTRLTVT.

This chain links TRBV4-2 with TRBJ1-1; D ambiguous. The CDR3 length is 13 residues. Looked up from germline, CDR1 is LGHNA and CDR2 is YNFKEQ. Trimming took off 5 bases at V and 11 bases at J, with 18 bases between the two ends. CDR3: CASSSDQSRRAFF. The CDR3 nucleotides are TGTGCCAGCAGCTCAGACCAGTCGCGTCGGGCTTTCTTT.

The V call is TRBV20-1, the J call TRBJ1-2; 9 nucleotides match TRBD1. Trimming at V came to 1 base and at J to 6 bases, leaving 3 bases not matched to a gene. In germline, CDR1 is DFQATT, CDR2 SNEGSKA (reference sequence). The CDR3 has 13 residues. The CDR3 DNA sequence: TGCAGTGCTAGAGTTAGGACAGGGGATGGCTACACCTTC. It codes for CSARVRTGDGYTF.

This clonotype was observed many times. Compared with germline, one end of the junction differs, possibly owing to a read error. CDR3 residues: CASSLPPYEQYF. The CDR3 DNA reads as TGCGCCAGCAGCTTGCCTCCCTACGAGCAGTACTTC. This rearrangement joins TRBV7-9 to TRBJ2-7; the D is unclear. This CDR3 has 12 residues. CDR1 and CDR2 from the germline V gene are SEHNR and FQNEAQ (reference sequence).

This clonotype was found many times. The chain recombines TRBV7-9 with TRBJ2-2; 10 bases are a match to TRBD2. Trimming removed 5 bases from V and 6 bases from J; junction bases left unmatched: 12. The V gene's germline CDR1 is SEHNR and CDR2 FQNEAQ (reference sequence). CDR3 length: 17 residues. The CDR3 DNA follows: TGTGCCAGCAGCCCCCCTTTAAGCGGGAGGGCTTCCGGGGAGCTGTTTTTT. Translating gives CASSPPLSGRASGELFF.

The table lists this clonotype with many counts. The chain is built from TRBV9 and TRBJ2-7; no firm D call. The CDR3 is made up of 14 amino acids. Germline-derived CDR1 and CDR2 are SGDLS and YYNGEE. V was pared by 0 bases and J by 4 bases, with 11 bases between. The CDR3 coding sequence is TGTGCCAGCAGCGTAGAAGAGTCTCCATACGAGCAGTACTTC. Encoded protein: CASSVEESPYEQYF. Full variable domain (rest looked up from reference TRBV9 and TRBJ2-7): DSGVTQTPKHLITATGQRVTLRCSPRSGDLSVYWYQQSLDQGLQFLIQYYNGEERAKGNILERFSAQQFPDLHSELNLSSLELGDSALYFCASSVEESPYEQYFGPGTRLTVT.

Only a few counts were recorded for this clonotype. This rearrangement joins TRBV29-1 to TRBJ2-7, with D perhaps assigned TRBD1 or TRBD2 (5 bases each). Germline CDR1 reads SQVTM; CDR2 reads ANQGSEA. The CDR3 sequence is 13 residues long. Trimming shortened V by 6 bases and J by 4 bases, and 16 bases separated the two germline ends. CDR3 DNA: TGCAGCGTGATACGGGGCCTTGAGTACGAGCAGTACTTC. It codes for CSVIRGLEYEQYF.

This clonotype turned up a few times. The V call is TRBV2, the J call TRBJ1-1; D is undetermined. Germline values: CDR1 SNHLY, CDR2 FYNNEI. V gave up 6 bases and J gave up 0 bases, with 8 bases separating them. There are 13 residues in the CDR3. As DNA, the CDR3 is TGTGCCAGCAGGCGAGACGTGAACACTGAAGCTTTCTTT. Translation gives CASRRDVNTEAFF.

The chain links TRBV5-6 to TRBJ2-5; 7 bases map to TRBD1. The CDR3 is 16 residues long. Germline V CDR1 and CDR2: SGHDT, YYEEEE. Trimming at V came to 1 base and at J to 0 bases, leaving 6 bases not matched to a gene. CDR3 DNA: TGTGCCAGCAGCTTGAGGGACAGAGGCGACCAAGAGACCCAGTACTTC. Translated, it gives CASSLRDRGDQETQYF.

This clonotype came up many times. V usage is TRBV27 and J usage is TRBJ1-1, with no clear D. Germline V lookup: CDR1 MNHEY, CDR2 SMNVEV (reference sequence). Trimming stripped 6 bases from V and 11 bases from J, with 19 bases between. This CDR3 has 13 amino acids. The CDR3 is CASSLTRGRVAFF. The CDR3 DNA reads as TGTGCCAGCAGCCTAACCCGGGGTCGGGTCGCTTTCTTT.

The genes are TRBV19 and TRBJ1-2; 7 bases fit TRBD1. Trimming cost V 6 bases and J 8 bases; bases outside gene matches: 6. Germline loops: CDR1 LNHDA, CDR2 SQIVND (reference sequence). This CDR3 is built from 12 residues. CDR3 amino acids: CASSLTGAGYTF. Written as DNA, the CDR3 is TGTGCCAGTAGCCTCACAGGGGCGGGCTACACCTTC.

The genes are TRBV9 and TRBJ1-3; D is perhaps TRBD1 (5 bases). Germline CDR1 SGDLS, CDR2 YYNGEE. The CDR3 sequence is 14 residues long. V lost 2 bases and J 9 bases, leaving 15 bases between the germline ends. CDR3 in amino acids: CASSVGTSGSTIYF. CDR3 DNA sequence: TGTGCCAGCAGCGTCGGGACTAGCGGGAGCACCATATATTTT.

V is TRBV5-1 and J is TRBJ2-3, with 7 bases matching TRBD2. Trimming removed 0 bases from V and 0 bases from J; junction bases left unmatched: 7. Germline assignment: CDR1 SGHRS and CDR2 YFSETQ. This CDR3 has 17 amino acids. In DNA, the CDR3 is TGCGCCAGCAGCTTGGACACTAGCGTCTCTAGCACAGATACGCAGTATTTT. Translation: CASSLDTSVSSTDTQYF.

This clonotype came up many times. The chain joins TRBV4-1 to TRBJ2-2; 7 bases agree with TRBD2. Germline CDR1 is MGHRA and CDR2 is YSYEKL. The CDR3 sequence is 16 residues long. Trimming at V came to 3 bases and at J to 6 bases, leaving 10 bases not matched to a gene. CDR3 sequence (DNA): TGCGCCAGCAGCCACGGGGTAGCGGGTTTTTCCGGGGAGCTGTTTTTT. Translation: CASSHGVAGFSGELFF.